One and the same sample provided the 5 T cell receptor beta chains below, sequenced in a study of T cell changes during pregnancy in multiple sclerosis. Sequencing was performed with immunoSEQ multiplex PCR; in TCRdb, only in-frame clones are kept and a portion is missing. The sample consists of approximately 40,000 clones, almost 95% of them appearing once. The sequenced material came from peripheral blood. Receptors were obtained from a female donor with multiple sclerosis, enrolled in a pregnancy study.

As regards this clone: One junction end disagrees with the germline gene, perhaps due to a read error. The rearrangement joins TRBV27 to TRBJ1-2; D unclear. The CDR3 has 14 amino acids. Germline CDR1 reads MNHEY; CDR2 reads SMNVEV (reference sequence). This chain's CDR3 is CASSLSWTNYGYTF. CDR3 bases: TGTGCCAGCAGCTTATCCTGGACTAACTATGGCTACACCTTC.

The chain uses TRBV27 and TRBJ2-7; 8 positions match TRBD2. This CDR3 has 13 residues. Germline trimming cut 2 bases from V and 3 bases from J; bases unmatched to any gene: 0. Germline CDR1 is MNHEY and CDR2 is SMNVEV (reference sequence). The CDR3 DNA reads TGTGCCAGCAGTTTAACTAGCGGCTACGAGCAGTACTTC. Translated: CASSLTSGYEQYF.

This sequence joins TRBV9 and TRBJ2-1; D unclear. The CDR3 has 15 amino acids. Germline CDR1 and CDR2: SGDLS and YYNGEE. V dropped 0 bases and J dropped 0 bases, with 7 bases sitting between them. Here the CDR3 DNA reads TGTGCCAGCAGCGTAGCTACACGCTCCTACAATGAGCAGTTCTTC. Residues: CASSVATRSYNEQFF.

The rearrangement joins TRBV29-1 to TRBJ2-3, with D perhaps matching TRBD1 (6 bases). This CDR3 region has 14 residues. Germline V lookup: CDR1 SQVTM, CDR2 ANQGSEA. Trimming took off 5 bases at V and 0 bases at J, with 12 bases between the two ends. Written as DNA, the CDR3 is TGCAGCGTTACCTCGGGACATAGCACAGATACGCAGTATTTT. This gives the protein CSVTSGHSTDTQYF.

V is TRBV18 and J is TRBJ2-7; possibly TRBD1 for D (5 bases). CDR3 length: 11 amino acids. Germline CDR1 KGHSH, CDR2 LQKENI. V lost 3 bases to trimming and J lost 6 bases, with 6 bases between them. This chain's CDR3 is CASSPDTEQYF. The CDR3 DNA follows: TGTGCCAGCTCACCGGACACCGAGCAGTACTTC.